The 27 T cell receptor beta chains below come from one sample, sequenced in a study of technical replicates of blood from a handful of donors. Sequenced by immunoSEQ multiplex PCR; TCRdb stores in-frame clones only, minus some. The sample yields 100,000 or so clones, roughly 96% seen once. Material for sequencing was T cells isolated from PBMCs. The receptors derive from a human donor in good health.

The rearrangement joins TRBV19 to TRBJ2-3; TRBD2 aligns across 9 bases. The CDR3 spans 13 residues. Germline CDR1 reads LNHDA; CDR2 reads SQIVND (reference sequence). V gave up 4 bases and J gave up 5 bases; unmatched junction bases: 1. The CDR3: CASSSSGGDTQYF. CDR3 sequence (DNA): TGTGCCAGTAGTAGTAGCGGGGGAGATACGCAGTATTTT.

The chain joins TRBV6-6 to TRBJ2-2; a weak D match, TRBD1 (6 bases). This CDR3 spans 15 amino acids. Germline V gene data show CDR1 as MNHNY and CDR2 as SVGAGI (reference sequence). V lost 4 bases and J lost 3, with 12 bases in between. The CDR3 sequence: CASSSRDTDTGELFF. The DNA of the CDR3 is TGTGCCAGCAGTTCCCGGGACACCGACACCGGGGAGCTGTTTTTT.

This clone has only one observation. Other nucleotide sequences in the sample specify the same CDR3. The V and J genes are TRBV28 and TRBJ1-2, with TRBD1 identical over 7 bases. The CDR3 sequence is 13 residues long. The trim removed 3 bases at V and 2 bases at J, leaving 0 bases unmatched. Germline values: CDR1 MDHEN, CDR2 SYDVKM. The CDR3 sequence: CASSLGQNYGYTF. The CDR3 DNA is TGTGCCAGCAGTTTGGGACAGAACTATGGCTACACCTTC.

The CDR3 DNA is TGCGCCAGCGCTCACACTAGCGGGAGGGCCTTTGGCACAGATACGCAGTATTTT. Translated, it gives CASAHTSGRAFGTDTQYF. The chain links TRBV10-2 to TRBJ2-3; TRBD2 matches 13 bases. This CDR3 spans 18 amino acids. Per germline, CDR1 WSHSY and CDR2 SAAADI. J gave up 1 base and V 8 bases, and 12 bases lay outside the gene matches.

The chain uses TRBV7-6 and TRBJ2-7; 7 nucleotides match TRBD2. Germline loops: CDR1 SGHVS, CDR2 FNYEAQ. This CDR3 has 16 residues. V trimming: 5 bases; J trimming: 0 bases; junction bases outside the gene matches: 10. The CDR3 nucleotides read TGTGCCAGCAGCCCGGCAAGAGGGGAGGGCTCCTACGAGCAGTACTTC. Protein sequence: CASSPARGEGSYEQYF.

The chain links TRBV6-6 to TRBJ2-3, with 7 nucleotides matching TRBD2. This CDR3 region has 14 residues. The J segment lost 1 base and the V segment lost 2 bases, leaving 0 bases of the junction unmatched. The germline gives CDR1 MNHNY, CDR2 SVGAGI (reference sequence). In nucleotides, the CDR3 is TGTGCCAGCAGTTACGCGGGAGGCACAGATACGCAGTATTTT. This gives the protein CASSYAGGTDTQYF.

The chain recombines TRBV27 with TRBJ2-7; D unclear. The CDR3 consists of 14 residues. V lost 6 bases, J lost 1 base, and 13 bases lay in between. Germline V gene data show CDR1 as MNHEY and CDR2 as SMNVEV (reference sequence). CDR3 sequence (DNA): TGTGCCAGCAGCCCCTCGTCCCCGTCCTACGAGCAGTACTTC. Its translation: CASSPSSPSYEQYF.

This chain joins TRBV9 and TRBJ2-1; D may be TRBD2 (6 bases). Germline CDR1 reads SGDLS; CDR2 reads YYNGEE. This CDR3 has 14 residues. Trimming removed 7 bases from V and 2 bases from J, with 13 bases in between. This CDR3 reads CASGSGGPYNEQFF. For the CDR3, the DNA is TGTGCCAGCGGGTCCGGGGGTCCCTACAATGAGCAGTTCTTC.

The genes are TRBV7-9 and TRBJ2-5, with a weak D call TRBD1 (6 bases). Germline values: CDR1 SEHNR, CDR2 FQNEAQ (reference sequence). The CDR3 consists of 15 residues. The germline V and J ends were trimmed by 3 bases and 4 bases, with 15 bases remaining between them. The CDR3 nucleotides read TGTGCCAGCAGCTTTCCCGGGCAGGGGCGAGAGACCCAGTACTTC. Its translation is CASSFPGQGRETQYF.

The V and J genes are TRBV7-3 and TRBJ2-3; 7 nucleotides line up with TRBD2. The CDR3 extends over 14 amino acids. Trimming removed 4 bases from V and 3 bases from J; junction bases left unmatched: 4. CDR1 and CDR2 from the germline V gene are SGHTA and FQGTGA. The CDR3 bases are TGTGCCAGCAGCTCCCCGGGAGGTACAGATACGCAGTATTTT. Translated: CASSSPGGTDTQYF. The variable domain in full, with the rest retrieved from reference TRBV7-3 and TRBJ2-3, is GAGVSQTPSNKVTEKGKYVELRCDPISGHTALYWYRQSLGQGPEFLIYFQGTGAADDSGLPNDRFFAVRPEGSVSTLKIQRTERGDSAVYLCASSSPGGTDTQYFGPGTRLTVL.

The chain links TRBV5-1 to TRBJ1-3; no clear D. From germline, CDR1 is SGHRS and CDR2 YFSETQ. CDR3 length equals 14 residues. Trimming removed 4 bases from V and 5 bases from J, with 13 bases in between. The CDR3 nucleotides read TGCGCCAGCAGCCTTGAGGGTCAGCGAAACACCATATATTTT. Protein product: CASSLEGQRNTIYF.

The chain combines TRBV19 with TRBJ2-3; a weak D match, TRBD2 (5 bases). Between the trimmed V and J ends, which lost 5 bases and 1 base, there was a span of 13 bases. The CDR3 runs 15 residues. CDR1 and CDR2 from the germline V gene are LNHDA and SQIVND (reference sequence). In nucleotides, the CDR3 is TGTGCCAGTAGTCCCGGCCCCGGGGGCACAGATACGCAGTATTTT. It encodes CASSPGPGGTDTQYF.

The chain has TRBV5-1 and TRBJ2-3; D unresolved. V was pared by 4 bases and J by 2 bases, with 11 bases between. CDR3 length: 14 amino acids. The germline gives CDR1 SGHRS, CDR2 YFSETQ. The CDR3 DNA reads TGCGCCAGCAGCACCGCGGTCTTCACAGATACGCAGTATTTT. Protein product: CASSTAVFTDTQYF.

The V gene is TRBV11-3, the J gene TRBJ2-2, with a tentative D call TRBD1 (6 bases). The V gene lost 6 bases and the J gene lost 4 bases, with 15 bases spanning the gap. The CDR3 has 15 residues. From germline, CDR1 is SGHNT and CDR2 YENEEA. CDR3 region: CASSRPDSTTGELFF. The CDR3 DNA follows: TGTGCCAGCAGTCGTCCGGACAGCACCACCGGGGAGCTGTTTTTT.

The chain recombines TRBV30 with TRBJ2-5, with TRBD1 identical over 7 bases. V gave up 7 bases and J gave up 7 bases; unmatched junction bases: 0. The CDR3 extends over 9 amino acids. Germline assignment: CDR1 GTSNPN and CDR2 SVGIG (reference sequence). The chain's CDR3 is CASGGTQYF. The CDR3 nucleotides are TGTGCCTCAGGGGGGACCCAGTACTTC. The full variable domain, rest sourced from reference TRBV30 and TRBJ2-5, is SQTIHQWPATLVQPVGSPLSLECTVEGTSNPNLYWYRQAAGRGLQLLFYSVGIGQISSEVPQNLSASRPQDRQFILSSKKLLLSDSGFYLCASGGTQYFGPGTRLLVL.

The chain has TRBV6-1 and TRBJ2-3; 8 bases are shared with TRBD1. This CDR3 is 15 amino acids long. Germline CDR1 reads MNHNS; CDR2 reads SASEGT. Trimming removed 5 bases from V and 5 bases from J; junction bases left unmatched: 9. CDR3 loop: CASSFRQGLGDTQYF. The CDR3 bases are TGTGCCAGCAGTTTCCGACAGGGGCTTGGAGATACGCAGTATTTT.

The CDR3 spells CASSERYDSYNEQFF. The CDR3 DNA reads TGTGCCAGCAGTGAGAGATATGACTCCTACAATGAGCAGTTCTTC. This rearrangement joins TRBV6-1 to TRBJ2-1; D uncertain. Germline assignment: CDR1 MNHNS and CDR2 SASEGT. The germline V and J ends were trimmed by 3 bases and 0 bases, with 9 bases remaining between them. This CDR3 is built from 15 residues.

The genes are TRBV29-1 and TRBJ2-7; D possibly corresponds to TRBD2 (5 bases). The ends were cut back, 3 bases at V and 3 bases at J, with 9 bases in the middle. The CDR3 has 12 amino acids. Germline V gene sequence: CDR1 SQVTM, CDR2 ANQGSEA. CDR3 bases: TGCAGCGTTGAGGGAGACCGCTACGAGCAGTACTTC. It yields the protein CSVEGDRYEQYF.

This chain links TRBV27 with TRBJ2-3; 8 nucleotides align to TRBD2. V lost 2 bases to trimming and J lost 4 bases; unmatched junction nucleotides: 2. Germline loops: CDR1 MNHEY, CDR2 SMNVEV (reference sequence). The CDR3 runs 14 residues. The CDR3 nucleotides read TGTGCCAGCAGTTTACTAGCGGGCTCAGATACGCAGTATTTT. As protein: CASSLLAGSDTQYF.

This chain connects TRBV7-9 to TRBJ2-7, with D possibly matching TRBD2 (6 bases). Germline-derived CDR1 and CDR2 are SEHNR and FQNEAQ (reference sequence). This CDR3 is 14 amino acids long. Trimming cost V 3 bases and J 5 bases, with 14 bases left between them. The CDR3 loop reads CASSLVSGVNEQYF. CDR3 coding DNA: TGTGCCAGCAGCTTGGTTAGCGGAGTGAACGAGCAGTACTTC.

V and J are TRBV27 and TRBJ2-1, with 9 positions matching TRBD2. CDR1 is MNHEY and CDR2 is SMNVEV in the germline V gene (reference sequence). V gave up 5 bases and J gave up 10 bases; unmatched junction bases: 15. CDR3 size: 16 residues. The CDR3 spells CASSPIQAGGPKEQFF. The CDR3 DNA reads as TGTGCCAGCAGTCCCATACAAGCGGGAGGCCCGAAGGAGCAGTTCTTC.

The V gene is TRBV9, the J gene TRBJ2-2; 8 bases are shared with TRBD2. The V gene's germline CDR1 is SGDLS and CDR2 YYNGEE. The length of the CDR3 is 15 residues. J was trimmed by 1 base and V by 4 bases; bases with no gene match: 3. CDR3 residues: CASSRTSGNTGELFF. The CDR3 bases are TGTGCCAGCAGCCGTACTAGCGGGAACACCGGGGAGCTGTTTTTT.

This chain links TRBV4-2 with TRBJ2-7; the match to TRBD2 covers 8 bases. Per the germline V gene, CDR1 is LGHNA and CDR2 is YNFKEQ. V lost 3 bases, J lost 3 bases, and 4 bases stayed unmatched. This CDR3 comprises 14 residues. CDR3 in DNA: TGTGCCAGCAGCCATCGCGGGAGGAGCTACGAGCAGTACTTC. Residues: CASSHRGRSYEQYF.

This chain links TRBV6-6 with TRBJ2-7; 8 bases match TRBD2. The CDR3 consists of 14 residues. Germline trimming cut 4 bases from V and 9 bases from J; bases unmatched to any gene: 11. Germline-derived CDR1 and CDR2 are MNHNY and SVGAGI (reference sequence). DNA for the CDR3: TGTGCCAGCAGTTGGCAGGGCGCGGGAGGCGGGCAGTACTTC. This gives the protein CASSWQGAGGGQYF.

CDR3 loop: CASREGTSPYNEQFF. In DNA form, the CDR3 reads TGCGCCAGCAGGGAAGGGACATCACCCTACAATGAGCAGTTCTTC. V usage is TRBV5-1 and J usage is TRBJ2-1; TRBD1 might be the D (6 bases). Germline V lookup: CDR1 SGHRS, CDR2 YFSETQ. The CDR3 has 15 amino acids. Trimming stripped 5 bases from V and 2 bases from J, with 14 bases between.

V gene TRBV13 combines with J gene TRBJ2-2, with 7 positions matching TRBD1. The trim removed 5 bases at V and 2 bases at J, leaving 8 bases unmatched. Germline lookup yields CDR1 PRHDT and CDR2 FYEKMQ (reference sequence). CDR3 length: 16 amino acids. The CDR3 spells CASSATGTANTGELFF. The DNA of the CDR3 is TGTGCCAGCAGCGCGACCGGGACAGCTAACACCGGGGAGCTGTTTTTT.

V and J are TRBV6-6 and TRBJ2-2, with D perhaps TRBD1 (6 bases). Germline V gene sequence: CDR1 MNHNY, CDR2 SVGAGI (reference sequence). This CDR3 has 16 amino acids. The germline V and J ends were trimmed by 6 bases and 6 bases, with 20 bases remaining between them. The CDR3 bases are TGTGCCAGCAGCACAGGGAAGGGGATGTCGCCCGGGGAGCTGTTTTTT. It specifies CASSTGKGMSPGELFF.